This is a list of T cell receptor beta chains from one sample in a study of T-cell reconstitution after alpha-beta-depleted transplantation in children. TCRdb called the PCR reads again in MiXCR, with one record for every CDR3 protein. This table has some 490,000 distinct CDR3 sequences, about 12% appearing once. The sample was PBMCs from the stem cell graft donor, taken from the stem cell graft. Receptor source: a human donor who donated a stem cell graft to a child with combined immunodeficiency. CDR3s include the opening cysteine and the closing phenylalanine or tryptophan. The D gene is left open where the match is weak. Expanded clones get a size class; other rows say once, few or many, or leave the size out.

CDR3 protein,CDR3 DNA,V gene,CDR3 length,D gene,J gene,clone size
CASSSRWGQGDYTF,TGTGCCAGCAGCTCCCGATGGGGTCAGGGAGACTACACCTTC,TRBV5-6,14,.,TRBJ1-2,few
CASTWDFNQPQHF,TGTGCCAGCACATGGGACTTCAATCAGCCCCAGCATTTT,TRBV12-3/TRBV12-4,13,.,TRBJ1-5,many
CASSLRTGELFF,TGTGCCAGCAGCTTAAGGACCGGGGAGCTGTTTTTT,TRBV11-2,12,.,TRBJ2-2,many
CASSEFDEQYF,TGTGCCAGCAGTGAGTTCGACGAGCAGTACTTC,TRBV25-1,11,.,TRBJ2-7,many
CASSIAGGPTDTQYF,TGTGCCAGTAGTATAGCCGGGGGGCCAACAGATACGCAGTATTTT,TRBV19,15,.,TRBJ2-3,.
CASSLRGGPASTDTQYF,TGTGCCAGCAGCCTGCGGGGAGGTCCGGCTAGCACAGATACGCAGTATTTT,TRBV5-5,17,.,TRBJ2-3,.
CASSFIASGEQYF,TGCGCCAGCAGCTTTATCGCTAGCGGCGAGCAGTACTTC,TRBV5-1,13,TRBD2,TRBJ2-7,.
CASSLGGTGGGYEQYF,TGTGCCAGCAGCTTAGGCGGGACAGGGGGTGGCTACGAGCAGTACTTC,TRBV11-2,16,TRBD1,TRBJ2-7,few
CASSSPGGTYEQYF,TGTGCCAGCAGCTCCCCGGGGGGCACCTACGAGCAGTACTTC,TRBV7-9,14,.,TRBJ2-7,.
CASSNRDEQFF,TGCGCCAGCAGCAACAGGGATGAGCAGTTCTTC,TRBV5-1,11,.,TRBJ2-1,many
CASSYRTGEFTDTQYF,TGTGCCAGCAGCTATAGGACAGGGGAATTCACAGATACGCAGTATTTT,TRBV11-2,16,TRBD1,TRBJ2-3,few
CASSAPGTYEQYF,TGTGCCAGCAGCGCACCGGGCACCTACGAGCAGTACTTC,TRBV7-8,13,.,TRBJ2-7,.
CASSPVGGTEAFF,TGTGCCAGCTCACCTGTGGGTGGCACTGAAGCTTTCTTT,TRBV18,13,.,TRBJ1-1,many
CASSFGTGGFGYTF,TGTGCCAGCAGTTTCGGGACAGGAGGATTTGGCTACACCTTC,TRBV28,14,TRBD1,TRBJ1-2,.
CASSRWYETGDTGELFF,TGTGCCAGCAGTCGTTGGTATGAGACAGGGGACACCGGGGAGCTGTTTTTT,TRBV25-1,17,TRBD1,TRBJ2-2,many
CASSLGPPTGSETQYF,TGTGCCAGCAGCTTGGGTCCCCCGACAGGGTCGGAGACCCAGTACTTC,TRBV5-6,16,TRBD1,TRBJ2-5,.
CASSLGPWRPQHF,TGTGCCAGCAGTTTGGGACCTTGGCGGCCCCAGCATTTT,TRBV27,13,.,TRBJ1-5,many
CASSLVGGGEQYF,TGCGCCAGCAGCTTGGTAGGGGGCGGCGAGCAGTACTTC,TRBV5-1,13,TRBD1,TRBJ2-7,many
CASSFSGAVYNEQFF,TGTGCCAGCAGTTTTAGCGGGGCGGTCTACAATGAGCAGTTCTTC,TRBV27,15,TRBD2,TRBJ2-1,few
CASSLSSNRINSYEQYF,TGTGCCAGCAGCTTATCTAGTAACAGGATTAATTCCTACGAGCAGTACTTC,TRBV7-2,17,.,TRBJ2-7,.
CASSLSLAGGYNEQFF,TGTGCTAGCAGCTTATCTCTAGCGGGGGGATACAATGAGCAGTTCTTC,TRBV7-7,16,TRBD2,TRBJ2-1,many
CASSVNTGGYDTQYF,TGTGCCAGCAGCGTTAACACGGGGGGTTACGATACGCAGTATTTT,TRBV9,15,TRBD2,TRBJ2-3,many
CASSYTISTDTQYF,TGTGCCAGCTCCTACACCATAAGCACAGATACGCAGTATTTT,TRBV25-1,14,.,TRBJ2-3,few
CASSLDLAGGNEQYF,TGCGCCAGCAGCTTGGACCTAGCGGGAGGCAACGAGCAGTACTTC,TRBV5-1,15,TRBD2,TRBJ2-7,many
CASSLALRSQIGELFF,TGTGCCAGCAGCTTAGCGCTGAGGTCGCAGATCGGGGAGCTGTTTTTT,TRBV7-2,16,.,TRBJ2-2,many